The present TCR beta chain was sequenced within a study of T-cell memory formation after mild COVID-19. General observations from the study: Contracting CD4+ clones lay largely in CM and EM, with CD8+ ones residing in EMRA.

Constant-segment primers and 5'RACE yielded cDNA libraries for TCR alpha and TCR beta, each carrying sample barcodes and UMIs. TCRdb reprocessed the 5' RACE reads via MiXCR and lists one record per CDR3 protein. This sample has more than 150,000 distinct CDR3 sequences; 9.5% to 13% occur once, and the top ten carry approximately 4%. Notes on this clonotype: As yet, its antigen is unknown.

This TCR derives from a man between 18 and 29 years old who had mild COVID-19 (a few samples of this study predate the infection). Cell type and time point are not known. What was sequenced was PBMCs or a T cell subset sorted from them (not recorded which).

The CDR3 DNA sequence: TGCGCCAGCAGTCTCGTCGAGGGATGGTCGGATGGCTACACCTTC. It yields the protein CASSLVEGWSDGYTF. The chain is built from TRBV10-2 and TRBJ1-2; D uncertain. Germline values: CDR1 WSHSY, CDR2 SAAADI. Trimming cost V 5 bases and J 6 bases, with 19 bases left between them. The CDR3 loop spans 15 amino acids.